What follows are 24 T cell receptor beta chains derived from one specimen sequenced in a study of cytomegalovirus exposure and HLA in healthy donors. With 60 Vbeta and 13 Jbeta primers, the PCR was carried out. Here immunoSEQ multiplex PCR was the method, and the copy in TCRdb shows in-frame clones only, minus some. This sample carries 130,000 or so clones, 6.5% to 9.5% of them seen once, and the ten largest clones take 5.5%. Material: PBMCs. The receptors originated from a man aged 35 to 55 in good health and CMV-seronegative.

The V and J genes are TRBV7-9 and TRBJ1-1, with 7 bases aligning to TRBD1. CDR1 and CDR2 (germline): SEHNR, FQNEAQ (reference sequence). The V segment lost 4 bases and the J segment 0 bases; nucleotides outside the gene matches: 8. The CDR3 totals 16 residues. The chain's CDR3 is CASSSPGQTLNTEAFF. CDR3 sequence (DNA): TGTGCCAGCAGCTCCCCGGGACAGACACTGAACACTGAAGCTTTCTTT.

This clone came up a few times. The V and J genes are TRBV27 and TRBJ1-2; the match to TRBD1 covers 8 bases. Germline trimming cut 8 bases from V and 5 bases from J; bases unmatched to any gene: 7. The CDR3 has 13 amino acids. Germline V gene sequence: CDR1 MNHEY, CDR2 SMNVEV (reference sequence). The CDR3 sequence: CASGLRTGYGYTF. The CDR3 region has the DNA TGTGCCAGCGGGTTGCGGACAGGGTATGGCTACACCTTC.

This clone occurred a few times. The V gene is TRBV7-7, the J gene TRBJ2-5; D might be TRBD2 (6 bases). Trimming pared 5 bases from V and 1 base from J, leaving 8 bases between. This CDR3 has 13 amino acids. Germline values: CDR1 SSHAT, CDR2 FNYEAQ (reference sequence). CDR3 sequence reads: CASSRGVQETQYF. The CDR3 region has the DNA TGTGCCAGCAGCCGCGGGGTCCAAGAGACCCAGTACTTC.

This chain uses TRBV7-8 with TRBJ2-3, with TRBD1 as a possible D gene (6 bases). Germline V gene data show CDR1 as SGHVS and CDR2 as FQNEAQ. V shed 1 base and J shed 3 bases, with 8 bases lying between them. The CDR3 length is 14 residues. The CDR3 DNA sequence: TGTGCCAGCAGCTTAGACAGGGAAACAGATACGCAGTATTTT. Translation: CASSLDRETDTQYF. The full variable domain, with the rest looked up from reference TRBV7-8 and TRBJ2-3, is GAGVSQSPRYKVAKRGQDVALRCDPISGHVSLFWYQQALGQGPEFLTYFQNEAQLDKSGLPSDRFFAERPEGSVSTLKIQRTQQEDSAVYLCASSLDRETDTQYFGPGTRLTVL.

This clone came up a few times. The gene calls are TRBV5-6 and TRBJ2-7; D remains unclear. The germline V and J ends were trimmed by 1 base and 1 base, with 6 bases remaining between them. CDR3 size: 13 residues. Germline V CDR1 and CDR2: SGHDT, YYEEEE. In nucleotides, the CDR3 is TGTGCCAGCAGCTTGAGAGTTTCCTACGAGCAGTACTTC. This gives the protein CASSLRVSYEQYF.

CDR3 amino acids: CASSYSGGIYGYTF. CDR3 DNA sequence: TGTGCCAGCAGTTACTCCGGGGGGATCTATGGCTACACCTTC. V and J are TRBV6-5 and TRBJ1-2; possible D gene TRBD1, 5 bases. This CDR3 comprises 14 residues. Germline values: CDR1 MNHEY, CDR2 SVGAGI. The V gene lost 0 bases and the J gene lost 4 bases, with 9 bases spanning the gap.

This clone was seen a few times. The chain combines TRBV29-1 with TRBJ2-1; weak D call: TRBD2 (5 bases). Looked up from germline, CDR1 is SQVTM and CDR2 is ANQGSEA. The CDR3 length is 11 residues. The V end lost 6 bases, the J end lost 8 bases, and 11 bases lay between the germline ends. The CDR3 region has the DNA TGCAGCGTGATGGGAGTCCATGAGCAGTTCTTC. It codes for CSVMGVHEQFF.

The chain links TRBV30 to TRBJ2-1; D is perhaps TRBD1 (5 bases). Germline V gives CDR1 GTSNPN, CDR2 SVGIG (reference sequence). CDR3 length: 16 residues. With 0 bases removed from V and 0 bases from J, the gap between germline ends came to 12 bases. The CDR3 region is CAWSVRGISSYNEQFF. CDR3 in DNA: TGTGCCTGGAGTGTAAGGGGTATCAGCTCCTACAATGAGCAGTTCTTC.

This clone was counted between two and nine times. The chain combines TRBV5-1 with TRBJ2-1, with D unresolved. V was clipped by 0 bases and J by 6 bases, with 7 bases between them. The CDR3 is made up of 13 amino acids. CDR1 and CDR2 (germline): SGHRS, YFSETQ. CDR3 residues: CASSLGPVNEQFF. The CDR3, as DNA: TGCGCCAGCAGCTTGGGTCCAGTCAATGAGCAGTTCTTC.

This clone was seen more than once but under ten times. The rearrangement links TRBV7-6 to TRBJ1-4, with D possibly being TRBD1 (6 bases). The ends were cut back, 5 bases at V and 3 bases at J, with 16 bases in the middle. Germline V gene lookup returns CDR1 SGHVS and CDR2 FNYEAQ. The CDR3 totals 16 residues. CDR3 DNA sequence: TGTGCCAGCAGCACACCAGGGGAGGGGGCTAATGAAAAACTGTTTTTT. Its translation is CASSTPGEGANEKLFF.

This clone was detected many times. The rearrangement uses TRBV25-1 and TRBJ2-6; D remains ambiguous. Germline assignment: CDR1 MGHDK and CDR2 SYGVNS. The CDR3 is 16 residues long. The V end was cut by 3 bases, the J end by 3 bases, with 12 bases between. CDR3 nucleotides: TGTGCCAGCAGTGACATTGCGGTGGATGGGGCCAACGTCCTGACTTTC. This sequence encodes CASSDIAVDGANVLTF. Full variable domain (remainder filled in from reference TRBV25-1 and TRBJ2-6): EADIYQTPRYLVIGTGKKITLECSQTMGHDKMYWYQQDPGMELHLIHYSYGVNSTEKGDLSSESTVSRIRTEHFPLTLESARPSHTSQYLCASSDIAVDGANVLTFGAGSRLTVL.

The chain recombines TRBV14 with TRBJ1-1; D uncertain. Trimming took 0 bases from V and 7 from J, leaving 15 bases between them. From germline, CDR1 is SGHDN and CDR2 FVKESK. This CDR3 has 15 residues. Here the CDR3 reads CASSQDFARGSEAFF. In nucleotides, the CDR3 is TGTGCCAGCAGCCAAGACTTTGCGCGGGGAAGTGAAGCTTTCTTT.

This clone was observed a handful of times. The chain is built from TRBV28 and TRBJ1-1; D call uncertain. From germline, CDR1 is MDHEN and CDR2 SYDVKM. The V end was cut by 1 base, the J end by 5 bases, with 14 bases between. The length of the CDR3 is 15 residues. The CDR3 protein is CASSLFGDGGTEAFF. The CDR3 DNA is TGTGCCAGCAGTTTATTCGGGGATGGAGGGACTGAAGCTTTCTTT.

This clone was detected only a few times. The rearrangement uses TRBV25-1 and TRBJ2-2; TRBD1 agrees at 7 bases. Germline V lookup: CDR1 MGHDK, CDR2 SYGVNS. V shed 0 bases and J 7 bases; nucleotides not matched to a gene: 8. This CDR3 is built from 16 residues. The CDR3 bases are TGTGCCAGCAGTGAATATGGAAGGGGGCATGGCGGGGAGCTGTTTTTT. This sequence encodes CASSEYGRGHGGELFF.

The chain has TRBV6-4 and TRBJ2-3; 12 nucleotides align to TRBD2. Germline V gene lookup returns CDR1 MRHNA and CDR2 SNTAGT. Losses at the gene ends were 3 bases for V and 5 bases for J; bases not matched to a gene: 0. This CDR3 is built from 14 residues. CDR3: CASSELAGGDTQYF. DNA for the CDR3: TGTGCCAGCAGTGAACTAGCGGGGGGAGATACGCAGTATTTT.

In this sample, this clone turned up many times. DNA for the CDR3: TGTGCCAGCAGCTTGATGGCAGGGCCCAACACTGAAGCTTTCTTT. Translating gives CASSLMAGPNTEAFF. The chain joins TRBV5-6 to TRBJ1-1, with D possibly being TRBD1 (5 bases). Per the germline V gene, CDR1 is SGHDT and CDR2 is YYEEEE. This CDR3 has 15 amino acids. V shed 1 base and J shed 2 bases, with 12 bases lying between them.

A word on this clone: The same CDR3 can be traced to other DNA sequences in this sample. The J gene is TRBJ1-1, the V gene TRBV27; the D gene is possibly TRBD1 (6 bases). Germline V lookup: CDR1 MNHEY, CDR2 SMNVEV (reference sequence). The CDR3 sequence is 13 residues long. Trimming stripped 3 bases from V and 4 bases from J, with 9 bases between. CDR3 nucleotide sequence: TGTGCCAGCAGTTTGAGGGGGGGCACTGAAGCTTTCTTT. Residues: CASSLRGGTEAFF.

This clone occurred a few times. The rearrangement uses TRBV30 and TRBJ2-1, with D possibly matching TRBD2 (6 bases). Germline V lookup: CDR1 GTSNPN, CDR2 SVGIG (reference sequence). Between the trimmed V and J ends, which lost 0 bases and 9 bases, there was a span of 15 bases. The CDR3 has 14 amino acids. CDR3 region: CAWSVLGGAGEQFF. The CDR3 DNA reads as TGTGCCTGGAGTGTACTGGGGGGAGCTGGTGAGCAGTTCTTC.

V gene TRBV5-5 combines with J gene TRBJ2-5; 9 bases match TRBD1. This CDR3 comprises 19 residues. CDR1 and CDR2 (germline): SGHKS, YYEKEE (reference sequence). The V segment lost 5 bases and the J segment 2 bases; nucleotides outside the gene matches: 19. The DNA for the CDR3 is TGTGCCAGCAGATATTCCGGGACAGGGAGTAGGAAGGGACAAGAGACCCAGTACTTC. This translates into CASRYSGTGSRKGQETQYF.

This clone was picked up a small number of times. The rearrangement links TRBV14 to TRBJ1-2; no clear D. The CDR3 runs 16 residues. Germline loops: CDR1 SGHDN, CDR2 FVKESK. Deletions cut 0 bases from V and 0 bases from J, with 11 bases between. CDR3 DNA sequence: TGTGCCAGCAGCCAAGATCGAGGTTTTCCTAACTATGGCTACACCTTC. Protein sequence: CASSQDRGFPNYGYTF. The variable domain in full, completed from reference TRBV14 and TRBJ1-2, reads EAGVTQFPSHSVIEKGQTVTLRCDPISGHDNLYWYRRVMGKEIKFLLHFVKESKQDESGMPNNRFLAERTGGTYSTLKVQPAELEDSGVYFCASSQDRGFPNYGYTFGSGTRLTVV.

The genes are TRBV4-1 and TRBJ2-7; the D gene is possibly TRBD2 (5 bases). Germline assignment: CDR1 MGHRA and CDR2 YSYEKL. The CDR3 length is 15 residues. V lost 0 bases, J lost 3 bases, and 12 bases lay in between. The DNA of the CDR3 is TGCGCCAGCAGCCAAGAGTTAGCGATGAGCTACGAGCAGTACTTC. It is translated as CASSQELAMSYEQYF.

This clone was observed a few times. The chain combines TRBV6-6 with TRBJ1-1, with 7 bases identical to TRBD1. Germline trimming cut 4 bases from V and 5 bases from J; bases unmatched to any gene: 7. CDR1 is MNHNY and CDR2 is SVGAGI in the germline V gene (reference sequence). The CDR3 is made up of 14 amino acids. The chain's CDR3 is CASSSQGMGTEAFF. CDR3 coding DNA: TGTGCCAGCAGTTCACAGGGGATGGGAACTGAAGCTTTCTTT.

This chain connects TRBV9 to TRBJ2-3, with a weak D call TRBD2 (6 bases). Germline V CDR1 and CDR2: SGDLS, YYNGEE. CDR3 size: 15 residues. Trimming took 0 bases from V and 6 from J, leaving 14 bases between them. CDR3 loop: CASSVESAEGDTQYF. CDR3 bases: TGTGCCAGCAGCGTAGAAAGCGCGGAGGGGGATACGCAGTATTTT.

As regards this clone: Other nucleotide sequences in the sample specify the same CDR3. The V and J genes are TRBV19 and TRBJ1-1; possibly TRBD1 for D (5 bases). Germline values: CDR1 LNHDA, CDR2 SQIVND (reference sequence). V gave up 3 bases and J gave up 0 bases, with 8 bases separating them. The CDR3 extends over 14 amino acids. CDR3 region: CASSIRAMNTEAFF. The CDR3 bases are TGTGCCAGTAGTATCAGGGCAATGAACACTGAAGCTTTCTTT.